This T cell receptor (beta chain) came from a study of cytomegalovirus exposure and HLA in healthy donors. Looking at the study overall: The Caucasian-associated ancestry cluster contained 65% to 85% of the 300 to 450 genotyped donors.

Germline CDR1 and CDR2: SGHVS and FQNEAQ. This CDR3 spans 15 amino acids. Trimming removed 1 base from V and 0 bases from J, with 10 bases in between. The study ran its PCR with 60 Vbeta and 13 Jbeta primers. Assay used: immunoSEQ multiplex PCR; TCRdb lists only in-frame clones, some missing. Of around 270,000 clones listed, 80% are singletons. The TCR comes from a girl under 10 years old in good health and CMV-seronegative. V gene TRBV7-8 combines with J gene TRBJ2-7; D possibly corresponds to TRBD1 (5 bases). The sequencing input was PBMCs. DNA of the CDR3: TGTGCCAGCAGCTTAGTCAGGGTTAGCTCCTACGAGCAGTACTTC. This translates into CASSLVRVSSYEQYF.